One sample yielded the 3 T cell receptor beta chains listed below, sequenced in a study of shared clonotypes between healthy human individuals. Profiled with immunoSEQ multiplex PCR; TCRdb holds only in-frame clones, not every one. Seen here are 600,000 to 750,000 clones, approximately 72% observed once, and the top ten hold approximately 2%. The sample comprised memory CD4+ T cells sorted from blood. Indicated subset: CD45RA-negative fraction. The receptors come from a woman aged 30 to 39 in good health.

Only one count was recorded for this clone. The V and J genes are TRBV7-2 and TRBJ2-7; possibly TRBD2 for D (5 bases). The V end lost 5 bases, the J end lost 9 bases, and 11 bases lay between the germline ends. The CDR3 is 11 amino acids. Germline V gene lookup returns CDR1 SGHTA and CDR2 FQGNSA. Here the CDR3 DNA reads TGTGCCAGCAGCCTCCCGGGGAGGCAGTACTTC. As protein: CASSLPGRQYF. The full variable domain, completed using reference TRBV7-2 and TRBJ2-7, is GAGVSQSPSNKVTEKGKDVELRCDPISGHTALYWYRQSLGQGLEFLIYFQGNSAPDKSGLPSDRFSAERTGGSVSTLTIQRTQQEDSAVYLCASSLPGRQYFGPGTRLTVT.

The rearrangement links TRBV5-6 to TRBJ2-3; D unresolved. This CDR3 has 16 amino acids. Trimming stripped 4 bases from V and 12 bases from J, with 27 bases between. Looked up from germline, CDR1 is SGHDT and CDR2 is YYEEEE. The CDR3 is CASSPPAGTYPMIQYF. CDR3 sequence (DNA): TGTGCCAGCAGCCCCCCGGCCGGTACCTACCCGATGATCCAGTATTTT.

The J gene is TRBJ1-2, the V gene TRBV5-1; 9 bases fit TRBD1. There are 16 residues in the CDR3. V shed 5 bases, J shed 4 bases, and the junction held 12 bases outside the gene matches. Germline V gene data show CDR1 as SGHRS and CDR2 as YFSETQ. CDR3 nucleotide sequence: TGCGCCAGCAGTTCCAGAGGGACAGGGTCTGGCTATGGCTACACCTTC. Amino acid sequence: CASSSRGTGSGYGYTF.